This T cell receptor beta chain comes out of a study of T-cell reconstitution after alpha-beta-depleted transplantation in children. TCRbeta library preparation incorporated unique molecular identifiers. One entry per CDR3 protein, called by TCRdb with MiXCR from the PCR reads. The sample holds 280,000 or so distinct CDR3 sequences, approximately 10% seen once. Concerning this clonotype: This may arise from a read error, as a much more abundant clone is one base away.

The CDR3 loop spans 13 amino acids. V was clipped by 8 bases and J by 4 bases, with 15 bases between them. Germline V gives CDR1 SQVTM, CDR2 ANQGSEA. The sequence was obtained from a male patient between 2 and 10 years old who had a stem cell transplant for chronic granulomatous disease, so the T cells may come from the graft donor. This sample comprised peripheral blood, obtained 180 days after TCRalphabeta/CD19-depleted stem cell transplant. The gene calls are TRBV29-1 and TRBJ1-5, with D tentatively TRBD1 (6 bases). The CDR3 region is CSLGQGPNQPQHF. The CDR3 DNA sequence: TGCAGCCTTGGGCAGGGGCCTAATCAGCCCCAGCATTTT.